These 19 T cell receptor beta chains share one sample of origin, sequenced in a study of cytomegalovirus exposure and HLA in healthy donors. The PCR made use of 60 Vbeta and 13 Jbeta primers. The assay was immunoSEQ multiplex PCR, and TCRdb's table has in-frame clones only and misses some. The sample carries some 200,000 clones, approximately 85% recorded once. The sequenced sample was PBMCs. All receptors derive from a young woman in good health and CMV-seronegative.

The chain joins TRBV14 to TRBJ2-3; 11 bases are shared with TRBD2. There are 16 residues in the CDR3. The V segment lost 4 bases and the J segment 6 bases; nucleotides outside the gene matches: 9. Looked up from germline, CDR1 is SGHDN and CDR2 is FVKESK. The CDR3 DNA follows: TGTGCCAGCAGCCGCCTACTAGCGGGAGCGTTGGATACGCAGTATTTT. Encoded protein: CASSRLLAGALDTQYF.

V gene TRBV6-5 combines with J gene TRBJ2-7, with D maybe TRBD2 (6 bases). Looked up from germline, CDR1 is MNHEY and CDR2 is SVGAGI. The CDR3 sequence is 13 residues long. V lost 7 bases and J 2 bases, leaving 12 bases between the germline ends. CDR3 nucleotides: TGTGCCAGCACCTTCGGGGGTACCTACGAGCAGTACTTC. It codes for CASTFGGTYEQYF.

The chain is built from TRBV11-2 and TRBJ2-7; 7 bases fit TRBD1. V gave up 5 bases and J gave up 5 bases; unmatched junction bases: 15. This CDR3 comprises 16 residues. From germline, CDR1 is SGHAT and CDR2 FQNNGV. The CDR3 DNA follows: TGTGCCAGCAGCCGAAACGCCCGAACAGGGGCCGACGAGCAGTACTTC. This sequence encodes CASSRNARTGADEQYF.

The V gene is TRBV20-1, the J gene TRBJ1-2; 7 positions match TRBD1. The germline V gene encodes CDR1 DFQATT and CDR2 SNEGSKA (reference sequence). The CDR3 runs to 11 residues. Trimming took 5 bases from V and 3 from J; bases not matched to a gene: 0. The CDR3 nucleotides read TGCAGTGCTGACAGGGACTATGGCTACACCTTC. Translating it yields CSADRDYGYTF.

The chain recombines TRBV29-1 with TRBJ1-1; tentative D call: TRBD1 (5 bases). The germline V gene has CDR1 SQVTM and CDR2 ANQGSEA. The V and J ends lost 0 bases and 11 bases respectively, with 19 bases between them. The CDR3 spans 14 residues. The CDR3: CSVEDSTRGAQAFF. The CDR3 DNA follows: TGCAGCGTTGAAGATAGTACGCGTGGGGCCCAGGCTTTCTTT. The variable domain in full, with the rest retrieved from reference TRBV29-1 and TRBJ1-1, is SAVISQKPSRDICQRGTSLTIQCQVDSQVTMMFWYRQQPGQSLTLIATANQGSEATYESGFVIDKFPISRPNLTFSTLTVSNMSPEDSSIYLCSVEDSTRGAQAFFGQGTRLTVV.

The rearrangement links TRBV15 to TRBJ1-5, with 9 bases fitting TRBD1. The V gene end was trimmed by 5 bases and the J gene end by 1 base; junction bases not matched to a gene: 9. The CDR3 runs 17 residues. The germline V gene has CDR1 LNHNV and CDR2 YYDKDF (reference sequence). CDR3 in amino acids: CATSPTGGLESNQPQHF. In nucleotides, the CDR3 is TGTGCCACCAGCCCTACAGGGGGCCTCGAAAGCAATCAGCCCCAGCATTTT.

The CDR3 loop is CASSFRTGSGTEAFF. The CDR3 DNA sequence: TGTGCCAGCAGTTTTAGGACAGGTTCTGGGACTGAAGCTTTCTTT. The rearrangement uses TRBV27 and TRBJ1-1; 7 bases map to TRBD1. The ends lost 3 bases at V and 5 bases at J; junction bases unmatched: 9. This CDR3 is built from 15 residues. Per the germline V gene, CDR1 is MNHEY and CDR2 is SMNVEV (reference sequence).

The chain uses TRBV6-5 and TRBJ1-1; D ambiguous. The V and J ends lost 5 bases and 11 bases respectively, with 15 bases between them. The CDR3 runs to 12 residues. Germline CDR1 MNHEY, CDR2 SVGAGI. The CDR3 loop reads CASSLGRLEAFF. CDR3 nucleotide sequence: TGTGCCAGCAGTCTTGGCAGACTTGAGGCTTTCTTT.

This rearrangement joins TRBV9 to TRBJ1-1, with TRBD1 matching 9 bases. J gave up 5 bases and V 3 bases, and 8 bases lay outside the gene matches. Germline V gene sequence: CDR1 SGDLS, CDR2 YYNGEE. The CDR3 is made up of 15 amino acids. The DNA of the CDR3 is TGTGCCAGCAGCGGGGGACAGGGCCCCCTGACTGAAGCTTTCTTT. Its protein is CASSGGQGPLTEAFF.

The table lists this clone with a few counts. The chain has TRBV5-6 and TRBJ2-3; 9 positions match TRBD2. The CDR3 is 14 residues long. Per the germline V gene, CDR1 is SGHDT and CDR2 is YYEEEE. J gave up 11 bases and V 6 bases, and 13 bases lay outside the gene matches. The CDR3 DNA reads TGTGCCAGCAACCAGGCGGGGGGGCCCCCCGTGCAGTATTTT. It specifies CASNQAGGPPVQYF.

V gene TRBV9 combines with J gene TRBJ2-1; 7 positions match TRBD2. Germline V CDR1 and CDR2: SGDLS, YYNGEE. This CDR3 has 16 amino acids. J gave up 7 bases and V 2 bases, and 12 bases lay outside the gene matches. CDR3 DNA sequence: TGTGCCAGCAGCGTGAGCGGGAACCCCTCGGGAAATGAGCAGTTCTTC. Its translation is CASSVSGNPSGNEQFF.

The V and J genes are TRBV30 and TRBJ2-1; 9 positions agree with TRBD2. In germline, CDR1 is GTSNPN, CDR2 SVGIG (reference sequence). The CDR3 length is 15 residues. After removal of 5 bases from V and 7 bases from J, the junction contained 12 bases not matched to a gene. CDR3 bases: TGTGCCTGGGGAGGGGGCGCGGGAGGGCCTAATGAGCAGTTCTTC. The encoded protein is CAWGGGAGGPNEQFF.

This chain links TRBV7-2 with TRBJ2-5, with 13 bases lining up with TRBD2. The V gene's germline CDR1 is SGHTA and CDR2 FQGNSA. J was trimmed by 5 bases and V by 1 base; bases with no gene match: 10. The CDR3 runs 18 residues. The CDR3 spells CASSLGLAGGEAVETQYF. In DNA form, the CDR3 reads TGTGCCAGCAGCTTAGGACTAGCGGGAGGAGAGGCGGTTGAGACCCAGTACTTC.

The chain employs TRBV5-1 and TRBJ1-1; D is ambiguous. Trimming removed 0 bases at V and 7 bases at J, with 7 bases between. CDR3 size: 12 residues. Germline V gene lookup returns CDR1 SGHRS and CDR2 YFSETQ. The CDR3 DNA follows: TGCGCCAGCAGCTTGGGATCGGTTGAAGCTTTCTTT. It specifies CASSLGSVEAFF.

The chain combines TRBV18 with TRBJ2-3, with 9 bases identical to TRBD2. With V trimmed by 3 bases and J by 2 bases, 6 bases remained unmatched. Germline assignment: CDR1 KGHSH and CDR2 LQKENI. There are 16 residues in the CDR3. CDR3 sequence (DNA): TGTGCCAGCTCACCCTTCAGCGGGGGGAACACAGATACGCAGTATTTT. Amino acid sequence: CASSPFSGGNTDTQYF.

The chain is built from TRBV5-1 and TRBJ2-1; D possibly corresponds to TRBD2 (7 bases). With 0 bases removed from V and 6 bases from J, the gap between germline ends came to 13 bases. CDR1 and CDR2 (germline): SGHRS, YFSETQ. The CDR3 consists of 15 residues. The chain's CDR3 is CASSLAGAGANEQFF. CDR3 sequence (DNA): TGCGCCAGCAGCTTGGCCGGGGCGGGGGCCAATGAGCAGTTCTTC.

The chain carries TRBV5-1 and TRBJ2-1; TRBD2 matches 15 bases. CDR1 and CDR2 from the germline V gene are SGHRS and YFSETQ. This CDR3 contains 17 residues. Losses at the gene ends were 2 bases for V and 9 bases for J; bases not matched to a gene: 9. The DNA of the CDR3 is TGCGCCAGCAGCTTTGGACTAGCGGGAGGGCCTCTCGGTGAGCAGTTCTTC. Protein: CASSFGLAGGPLGEQFF.

This clone was found a few times. The chain carries TRBV19 and TRBJ1-4, with TRBD1 identical over 7 bases. CDR1 and CDR2 (germline): LNHDA, SQIVND (reference sequence). The junction had 2 bases not matched to a gene; V was cut back by 4 bases and J by 0 bases. The CDR3 spans 15 residues. CDR3 sequence (DNA): TGTGCCAGTAGTACCGGGACAGCAACTAATGAAAAACTGTTTTTT. This codes for CASSTGTATNEKLFF.

The genes are TRBV6-1 and TRBJ2-5; a weak D match, TRBD2 (6 bases). CDR3 length equals 15 residues. The V and J ends lost 4 bases and 7 bases respectively, with 19 bases between them. Germline V gene lookup returns CDR1 MNHNS and CDR2 SASEGT. The CDR3 DNA is TGTGCCAGCAGTGGGGACTCGGGACTCAGAGGGACCCAGTACTTC. This gives the protein CASSGDSGLRGTQYF.